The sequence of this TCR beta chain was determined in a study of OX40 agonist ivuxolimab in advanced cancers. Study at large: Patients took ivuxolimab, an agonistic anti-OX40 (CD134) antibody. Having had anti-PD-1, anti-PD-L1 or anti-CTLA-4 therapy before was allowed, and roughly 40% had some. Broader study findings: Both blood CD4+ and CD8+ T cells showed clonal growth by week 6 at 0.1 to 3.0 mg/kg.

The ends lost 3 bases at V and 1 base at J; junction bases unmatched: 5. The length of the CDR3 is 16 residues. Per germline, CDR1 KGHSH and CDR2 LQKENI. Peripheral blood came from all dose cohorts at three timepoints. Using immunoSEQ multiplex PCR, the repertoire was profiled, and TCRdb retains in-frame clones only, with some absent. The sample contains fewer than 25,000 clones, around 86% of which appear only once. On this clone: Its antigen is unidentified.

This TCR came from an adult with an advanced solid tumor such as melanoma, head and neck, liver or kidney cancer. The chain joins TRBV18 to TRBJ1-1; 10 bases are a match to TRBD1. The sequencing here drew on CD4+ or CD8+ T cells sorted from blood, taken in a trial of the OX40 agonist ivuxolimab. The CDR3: CASSPGQGFSNTEAFF. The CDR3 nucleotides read TGTGCCAGCTCACCGGGACAGGGGTTTTCGAACACTGAAGCTTTCTTT.